The source of this TCR beta chain is a study of T cell clusters in autoimmune cytopenias. Findings and caveats of the study: Compared with active autoimmune hepatitis patients, healthy donors showed 2.5 to 3-fold more exclusive TRB clusters.

Its frequency marks this clonotype as large. Its target is unknown. TRB amplification used around 0.25 ug of peripheral blood genomic DNA. CDR1 and CDR2 (germline): SEHNR, FQNEAQ (reference sequence). The CDR3 sequence is 12 residues long. TRB rearrangements were amplified by touch-down multiplex PCR with mixed TRB-A/B primers. TCRdb re-called the multiplex PCR reads, yielding one record per CDR3 amino acid sequence without DNA. In all, the sample yields 700 to 800 distinct CDR3 sequences. These sequences were also reported in another study, on T cell repertoires in aging, cancer and after chemotherapy. That work states: In cancer patients, declining TCR diversity with age involved lost richness and lost evenness. In hematological cancer patients, infiltrated lymphoid organs may have impaired thymic emigration or peripheral T cell expansion.

This receptor was taken from a human donor with an autoimmune cytopenia or autoimmune hepatitis (not recorded which). The chain joins TRBV7-9 to TRBJ1-5. The sample was peripheral blood. CDR3 region: CASSLGSQPQHF.